One and the same sample provided the 10 T cell receptor beta chains below, sequenced in a study of blood T cell repertoires in COVID-19. Repertoires were generated with immunoSEQ multiplex PCR, while TCRdb's copy carries only in-frame clones and drops some. The sample contains 130,000 to 150,000 clones, under 90% of which appear only once. Sample: peripheral blood. The receptors originated from a man in his 70s who had recovered from COVID-19.

This chain uses TRBV5-4 with TRBJ2-7; the D gene is possibly TRBD2 (7 bases). CDR3 size: 16 residues. Germline CDR1 is SGHNT and CDR2 is YYREEE (reference sequence). Trimming left V 1 base short and J 0 bases short, with 14 bases between. The CDR3 DNA reads TGTGCCAGCAGCTTGAGTCGAGGGGGGGGCTCCTACGAGCAGTACTTC. Translated: CASSLSRGGGSYEQYF.

The table lists this clone with a count of one. The DNA is omitted, as the CDR3 cannot be located on it reliably, and the CDR3 follows TCRdb's listing. The J gene is TRBJ1-2, the V gene TRBV25-1; no DNA check was done on the table's D call, TRBD1. Germline V gene data show CDR1 as MGHDK and CDR2 as SYGVNS. From its first to its last residue, the CDR3 has 14 amino acids. The CDR3 loop is CASSEGLDFRGYTF.

The chain uses TRBV4-1 and TRBJ2-7; D is possibly TRBD1 (6 bases). This CDR3 has 17 residues. The V gene lost 2 bases and the J gene lost 6 bases, with 23 bases spanning the gap. The germline V gene has CDR1 MGHRA and CDR2 YSYEKL. The CDR3 loop is CASSQLRGWPSFAEQYF. In nucleotides, the CDR3 is TGCGCCAGCAGCCAACTAAGGGGGTGGCCCTCGTTTGCCGAGCAGTACTTC.

The chain links TRBV9 to TRBJ2-2; TRBD1 might be the D (6 bases). Trimming stripped 1 base from V and 0 bases from J, with 10 bases between. CDR1 is SGDLS and CDR2 is YYNGEE in the germline V gene. CDR3 length equals 16 residues. The DNA of the CDR3 is TGTGCCAGCAGCGTAAGGGGGAGCTCGAACACCGGGGAGCTGTTTTTT. Translated: CASSVRGSSNTGELFF.

This clone was seen a handful of times. CDR3 amino acids: CAWNAGRNQPQHF. In DNA, the CDR3 is TGTGCCTGGAATGCGGGTCGGAATCAGCCCCAGCATTTT. V is TRBV30 and J is TRBJ1-5; D is ambiguous. Germline-derived CDR1 and CDR2 are GTSNPN and SVGIG (reference sequence). The CDR3 extends over 13 amino acids. Trimming shortened V by 4 bases and J by 4 bases, and 11 bases separated the two germline ends.

This chain uses TRBV4-2 with TRBJ2-1; TRBD2 matches at 10 bases. The CDR3 covers 16 residues. V was pared by 0 bases and J by 5 bases, with 4 bases of the junction left unmatched. The germline CDR1 and CDR2 sequences are LGHNA and YNFKEQ. The CDR3 nucleotides read TGTGCCAGCAGCCAAGATACTAGCGGGACACACAATGAGCAGTTCTTC. Amino acids: CASSQDTSGTHNEQFF.

This clone was counted between two and nine times. The V and J genes are TRBV27 and TRBJ2-1; a weak D match, TRBD2 (7 bases). Trimming took off 8 bases at V and 9 bases at J, with 17 bases between the two ends. Germline V gives CDR1 MNHEY, CDR2 SMNVEV (reference sequence). The CDR3 consists of 13 residues. The CDR3 DNA reads TGTGCCAGCGGTAAGGGGGGGGTTTTTGAGCAGTTCTTC. This sequence encodes CASGKGGVFEQFF.

The chain carries TRBV30 and TRBJ1-4; possibly TRBD1 for D (6 bases). Trimming took off 1 base at V and 3 bases at J, with 12 bases between the two ends. The V gene's germline CDR1 is GTSNPN and CDR2 SVGIG (reference sequence). This CDR3 has 15 residues. The CDR3 loop reads CAWSAVSGANEKLFF. The CDR3 DNA sequence: TGTGCCTGGAGTGCAGTCTCAGGGGCTAATGAAAAACTGTTTTTT.

V usage is TRBV4-1 and J usage is TRBJ2-7, with D perhaps TRBD1 (6 bases). V shed 1 base and J shed 3 bases, with 10 bases lying between them. CDR1 and CDR2 from the germline V gene are MGHRA and YSYEKL. The CDR3 has 14 residues. In DNA form, the CDR3 reads TGCGCCAGCAGCCAAGGGCAGGGGTACTACGAGCAGTACTTC. Translated, it gives CASSQGQGYYEQYF.

The chain couples TRBV10-2 to TRBJ1-1; tentatively, D is TRBD1 (5 bases). Trimming left V 6 bases short and J 1 base short, with 12 bases between. Germline V CDR1 and CDR2: WSHSY, SAAADI. The CDR3 runs 14 residues. CDR3 nucleotide sequence: TGCGCCAGCAGGGACCTGACAGAGAACACTGAAGCTTTCTTT. Amino acids: CASRDLTENTEAFF.